The 26 T cell receptor beta chains listed next were all sequenced from one sample in a study of blood T cell repertoires in COVID-19. Repertoires were generated with immunoSEQ multiplex PCR, while TCRdb's copy carries only in-frame clones and drops some. This sample has over 250,000 clones, with roughly 91% found just once. Sequencing used peripheral blood. The receptors come from a woman aged 40 to 50 who had recovered from COVID-19.

This rearrangement joins TRBV12-3 or TRBV12-4 to TRBJ2-3, with D possibly TRBD2 on 6 matching bases. The V gene lost 3 bases and the J gene lost 3 bases, with 7 bases spanning the gap. This CDR3 has 13 amino acids. CDR3: CASSLEGTDTQYF. The CDR3 bases are TGTGCCAGCAGTTTGGAGGGGACAGATACGCAGTATTTT.

The chain combines TRBV30 with TRBJ1-1; 8 bases are shared with TRBD1. The length of the CDR3 is 12 residues. V lost 2 bases and J lost 11; bases outside the gene matches: 7. Germline CDR1 GTSNPN, CDR2 SVGIG (reference sequence). The DNA of the CDR3 is TGTGCCTGGAGTCCCACCCAGGGGGCTGCTTTCTTT. The encoded protein is CAWSPTQGAAFF.

J is TRBJ1-1 and V is TRBV30; D is uncertain. Germline assignment: CDR1 GTSNPN and CDR2 SVGIG (reference sequence). This CDR3 has 15 amino acids. The V end was cut by 3 bases, the J end by 3 bases, with 17 bases between. Written as DNA, the CDR3 is TGTGCCTGGAGCGTCTACAGCCCCGGGGACACTGAAGCTTTCTTT. This gives the protein CAWSVYSPGDTEAFF.

With respect to this clone: Other DNA variants within this sample encode the same CDR3. DNA for the CDR3: TGTGCCAGCAGCTTGGCCCCCGGGGTATATGGCTACACCTTC. It yields the protein CASSLAPGVYGYTF. This chain joins TRBV11-2 and TRBJ1-2; no firm D call. The CDR3 covers 14 residues. Deletions cut 3 bases from V and 5 bases from J, with 13 bases between. Germline loops: CDR1 SGHAT, CDR2 FQNNGV. Filled out from reference TRBV11-2 and TRBJ1-2, the complete variable domain reads EAGVAQSPRYKIIEKRQSVAFWCNPISGHATLYWYQQILGQGPKLLIQFQNNGVVDDSQLPKDRFSAERLKGVDSTLKIQPAKLEDSAVYLCASSLAPGVYGYTFGSGTRLTVV.

The chain uses TRBV7-3 and TRBJ2-7, with TRBD2 matching 9 bases. V was pared by 5 bases and J by 1 base, with 3 bases of the junction left unmatched. Germline V lookup: CDR1 SGHTA, CDR2 FQGTGA. This CDR3 region has 14 residues. CDR3 residues: CASSPTSGSYEQYF. The CDR3 DNA sequence: TGTGCCAGCAGCCCGACTAGCGGTTCCTACGAGCAGTACTTC.

V usage is TRBV24-1 and J usage is TRBJ1-1, with a tentative D call TRBD1 (5 bases). Germline V gives CDR1 KGHDR, CDR2 SFDVKD. V lost 4 bases and J lost 5, with 10 bases in between. The CDR3 extends over 13 amino acids. Here the CDR3 DNA reads TGTGCCACCAGTGACCGCGGGGGGACTGAAGCTTTCTTT. Translated, it gives CATSDRGGTEAFF.

The J gene is TRBJ2-4, the V gene TRBV20-1; 7 bases fit TRBD2. The junction had 6 bases not matched to a gene; V was cut back by 3 bases and J by 4 bases. The germline gives CDR1 DFQATT, CDR2 SNEGSKA (reference sequence). This CDR3 spans 14 amino acids. CDR3 protein: CSASIGTTKNIQYF. The CDR3 DNA is TGCAGTGCTAGTATTGGGACTACAAAAAACATTCAGTACTTC.

J is TRBJ1-3 and V is TRBV27, with D uncertain. The germline V and J ends were trimmed by 2 bases and 9 bases, with 17 bases remaining between them. Germline V gives CDR1 MNHEY, CDR2 SMNVEV (reference sequence). This CDR3 is 15 amino acids long. The CDR3, as DNA: TGTGCCAGCAGTTTAGGGCTTGGGCAATCCGGCACCATATATTTT. Translating it yields CASSLGLGQSGTIYF.

With respect to this clone: Relative to the germline gene, one junction end is altered; a read error may explain this. The gene calls are TRBV7-7 and TRBJ1-3; D unclear. This CDR3 is 15 amino acids long. Germline values: CDR1 SSHAT, CDR2 FNYEAQ (reference sequence). The CDR3: CASSLGRGSGNTIYF. As DNA, the CDR3 is TGTGCTAGCAGCTTAGGTCGGGGCTCTGGAAACACCATATATTTT.

The V and J genes are TRBV6-5 and TRBJ1-5, with 9 nucleotides matching TRBD1. CDR3 length: 15 amino acids. V lost 5 bases to trimming and J lost 5 bases; unmatched junction nucleotides: 7. CDR1 and CDR2 from the germline V gene are MNHEY and SVGAGI. CDR3 nucleotide sequence: TGTGCCAGCAGTCCCGGGACAGGGACCTATCAGCCCCAGCATTTT. Amino acids: CASSPGTGTYQPQHF.

This clone was observed a few times. The chain employs TRBV15 and TRBJ2-7, with D tentatively TRBD2 (5 bases). Germline V gene data show CDR1 as LNHNV and CDR2 as YYDKDF (reference sequence). This CDR3 is built from 13 residues. Trimming took 0 bases from V and 6 from J, leaving 9 bases between them. The CDR3 sequence is CATSREGGLEQYF. CDR3 in DNA: TGTGCCACCAGCAGAGAGGGCGGGCTCGAGCAGTACTTC.

As regards this clone: A junction end diverges from the germline sequence, so it may reflect a read error. The chain combines TRBV4-3 with TRBJ2-2; 10 bases are a match to TRBD2. Germline CDR1 LGHNA, CDR2 YSLEER. The CDR3 has 18 residues. As DNA, the CDR3 is TGCGCCAGCAGCCAACGGACTAGCGGAGGGGGGGGCACCGGGAAGCTGCTTTTT. Its protein product is CASSQRTSGGGGTGKLLF.

This chain uses TRBV6-5 with TRBJ1-2, with D possibly TRBD1 on 5 matching bases. The CDR3 loop spans 11 amino acids. Looked up from germline, CDR1 is MNHEY and CDR2 is SVGAGI. The V and J ends lost 6 bases and 7 bases respectively, with 9 bases between them. This CDR3 reads CASSAGVGYTF. In DNA, the CDR3 is TGTGCCAGCAGCGCGGGGGTTGGCTACACCTTC.

The chain is built from TRBV10-3 and TRBJ2-1; D remains ambiguous. V lost 10 bases and J 3 bases, leaving 13 bases between the germline ends. Germline values: CDR1 ENHRY, CDR2 SYGVKD. The CDR3 has 13 residues. The DNA for the CDR3 is TGTGCCACCTCATCGATCAGCTACAATGAGCAGTTCTTC. Its protein product is CATSSISYNEQFF.

This chain joins TRBV7-6 and TRBJ1-1; D call uncertain. V gave up 4 bases and J gave up 1 base, with 13 bases separating them. The CDR3 totals 15 residues. The germline gives CDR1 SGHVS, CDR2 FNYEAQ. The CDR3 protein is CASSSTEGPNTEAFF. CDR3 nucleotide sequence: TGTGCCAGCAGCTCCACCGAGGGCCCGAACACTGAAGCTTTCTTT.

The chain is built from TRBV30 and TRBJ1-6; D remains ambiguous. Trimming took 0 bases from V and 0 from J, leaving 6 bases between them. CDR3 size: 15 residues. Looked up from germline, CDR1 is GTSNPN and CDR2 is SVGIG (reference sequence). CDR3 amino acids: CAWSVARSYNSPLHF. The CDR3 DNA is TGTGCCTGGAGTGTAGCCCGCTCCTATAATTCACCCCTCCACTTT.

The V call is TRBV3-1 (or the pseudogene TRBV3-2), the J call TRBJ1-2; D possibly corresponds to TRBD1 (6 bases). Germline V gives CDR1 LGHDT, CDR2 YNNKEL (reference sequence). V was trimmed by 0 bases and J by 7 bases, leaving 12 bases between them. This CDR3 spans 14 amino acids. CDR3 bases: TGTGCCAGCAGCCAAGAAGGCGGGGGCGGTGGCTACACCTTC. Translated, it gives CASSQEGGGGGYTF.

The chain employs TRBV4-1 and TRBJ2-2; TRBD1 matches 7 bases. Trimming removed 3 bases from V and 4 bases from J; junction bases left unmatched: 2. Germline assignment: CDR1 MGHRA and CDR2 YSYEKL. CDR3 length: 14 amino acids. The CDR3 DNA reads as TGCGCCAGCAGCCAGACAGGGCTCACCGGGGAGCTGTTTTTT. It specifies CASSQTGLTGELFF.

The chain employs TRBV5-1 and TRBJ1-1; weak D call: TRBD1 (5 bases). The CDR3 is 12 residues long. V lost 4 bases and J 10 bases, leaving 14 bases between the germline ends. The germline gives CDR1 SGHRS, CDR2 YFSETQ. The CDR3 protein is CASSEPPGGAFF. Written as DNA, the CDR3 is TGCGCCAGCAGCGAGCCGCCGGGGGGAGCTTTCTTT.

The V call is TRBV24-1, the J call TRBJ2-2; 7 bases fit TRBD1. CDR1 KGHDR and CDR2 SFDVKD come from the germline V gene. The ends lost 12 bases at V and 4 bases at J; junction bases unmatched: 4. CDR3 length: 12 residues. CDR3 sequence (DNA): TGTGCCGCCCGACAGGGCACCGGGGAGCTGTTTTTT. As protein: CAARQGTGELFF.

The J gene is TRBJ1-5, the V gene TRBV15; D possibly corresponds to TRBD1 (6 bases). Trimming took 5 bases from V and 2 from J, leaving 16 bases between them. Germline values: CDR1 LNHNV, CDR2 YYDKDF (reference sequence). CDR3 length: 16 residues. The CDR3 DNA follows: TGTGCCACCAGCCCACAGGGTGCTATGGGCAATCAGCCCCAGCATTTT. It translates to CATSPQGAMGNQPQHF.

The rearrangement uses TRBV7-9 and TRBJ2-6; 7 bases agree with TRBD1. The V and J ends lost 4 bases and 3 bases, in that order; junction bases with no gene match: 9. The CDR3 has 17 residues. The germline V gene has CDR1 SEHNR and CDR2 FQNEAQ (reference sequence). DNA for the CDR3: TGTGCCAGCAGCTCTCGACAGGGTGGCGTTGGGGCCAACGTCCTGACTTTC. Residues: CASSSRQGGVGANVLTF.

The rearrangement uses TRBV30 and TRBJ2-3, with 7 bases matching TRBD1. The germline V gene has CDR1 GTSNPN and CDR2 SVGIG (reference sequence). The V gene end was trimmed by 5 bases and the J gene end by 0 bases; junction bases not matched to a gene: 5. The CDR3 is made up of 14 amino acids. This chain's CDR3 is CAWGGGQSTDTQYF. CDR3 DNA sequence: TGTGCCTGGGGTGGGGGACAGAGCACAGATACGCAGTATTTT. The variable domain in full, with the rest retrieved from reference TRBV30 and TRBJ2-3, is SQTIHQWPATLVQPVGSPLSLECTVEGTSNPNLYWYRQAAGRGLQLLFYSVGIGQISSEVPQNLSASRPQDRQFILSSKKLLLSDSGFYLCAWGGGQSTDTQYFGPGTRLTVL.

The chain is built from TRBV5-8 and TRBJ1-1; D might be TRBD1 (6 bases). V was shortened by 4 bases and J by 1 base, with 17 bases between the two germline ends. The CDR3 has 16 amino acids. Germline CDR1 and CDR2: SGHTS and YDEGEE. The CDR3 sequence: CASSPSKQGWNTEAFF. CDR3 coding DNA: TGTGCCAGCAGCCCCTCCAAACAGGGATGGAACACTGAAGCTTTCTTT.

The gene calls are TRBV6-5 and TRBJ1-2, with D unclear. V was pared by 0 bases and J by 8 bases, with 10 bases between. This CDR3 contains 13 residues. Germline-derived CDR1 and CDR2 are MNHEY and SVGAGI. The CDR3 region has the DNA TGTGCCAGCAGTTACTCCCGCCTCGGGGGCTACACCTTC. As protein: CASSYSRLGGYTF.

The chain links TRBV12-3 or TRBV12-4 to TRBJ1-1; no definite D call. V lost 8 bases, J lost 10 bases, and 11 bases lay in between. This CDR3 region has 10 residues. The CDR3 loop reads CASGLGRAFF. CDR3 sequence (DNA): TGTGCCAGCGGCCTTGGCCGAGCTTTCTTT.